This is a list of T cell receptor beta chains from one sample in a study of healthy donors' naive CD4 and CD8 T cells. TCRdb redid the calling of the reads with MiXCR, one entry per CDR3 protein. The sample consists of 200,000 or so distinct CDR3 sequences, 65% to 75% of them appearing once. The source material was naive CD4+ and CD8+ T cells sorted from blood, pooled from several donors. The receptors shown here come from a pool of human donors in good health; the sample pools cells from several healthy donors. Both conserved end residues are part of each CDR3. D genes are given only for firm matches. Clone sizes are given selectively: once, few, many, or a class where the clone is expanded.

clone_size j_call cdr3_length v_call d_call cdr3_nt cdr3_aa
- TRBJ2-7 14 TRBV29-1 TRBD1 TGCAGCGTTGAACTGGACAGGGGATCCTACGAGCAGTACTTC CSVELDRGSYEQYF
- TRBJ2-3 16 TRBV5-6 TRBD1 TGTGCCAGCAGCTTAAGGACAGGGGTTGAAATATTGACGCAGTATTTT CASSLRTGVEILTQYF
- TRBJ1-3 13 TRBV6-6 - TGTGCCAGCATAGGGGGCTCTGGAAACACCATATATTTT CASIGGSGNTIYF
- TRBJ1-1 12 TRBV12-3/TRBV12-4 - TGTGCCAGCAGTTCGGACCAGGGGATGACTTTCTTT CASSSDQGMTFF
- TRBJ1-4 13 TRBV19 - TGTGCCAGTAATCTACAGAATAATGAAAAACTGTTTTTT CASNLQNNEKLFF
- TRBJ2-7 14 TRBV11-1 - TGTGCCAGCAGCTCGCGACCTGTCACCTACGAGCAGTACTTC CASSSRPVTYEQYF
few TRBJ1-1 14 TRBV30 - TGTGCCTGGAGTTTCGGCGATCCAGAGACTGAAGCTTTCTTT CAWSFGDPETEAFF
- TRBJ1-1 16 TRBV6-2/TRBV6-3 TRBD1 TGTGCCAGCAGTTACAACCCTGGACAGGGGTTTACTGAAGCTTTCTTT CASSYNPGQGFTEAFF
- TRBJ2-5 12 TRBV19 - TGTGCCAGTAGTGTGCCGCGGGAGACCCAGTACTTC CASSVPRETQYF
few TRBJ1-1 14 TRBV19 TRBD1 TGTGCCAGCCTGGACAGGGCGGGTTTAACTGAAGCTTTCTTT CASLDRAGLTEAFF
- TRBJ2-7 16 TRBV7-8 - TGTGCCAGCAGCCCAAGGGGTGGATCTTCTCTTGACGAGCAGTACTTC CASSPRGGSSLDEQYF
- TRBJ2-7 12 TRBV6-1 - TGTGCCAGCTGGGACTCCTCCTACGAGCAGTACTTC CASWDSSYEQYF
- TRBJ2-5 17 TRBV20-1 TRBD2 TGCAGTGCTAGAGACGGGACTAGCGGGGATTACCAAGAGACCCAGTACTTC CSARDGTSGDYQETQYF
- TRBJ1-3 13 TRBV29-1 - TGCAGCGTTGCTCGCCAGGCTGGAAACACCATATATTTT CSVARQAGNTIYF
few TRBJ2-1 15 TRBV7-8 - TGTGCCAGCAGCCCCCTTACCAGCACCTACAATGAGCAGTTCTTC CASSPLTSTYNEQFF
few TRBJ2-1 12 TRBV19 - TGTGCCAGTAGTATATCGGATAATGAGCAGTTCTTC CASSISDNEQFF
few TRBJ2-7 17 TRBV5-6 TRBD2 TGTGCCAGCAGCTTGAGAACGAGCGGACTAGCGGGGAAAAGGCAGTACTTC CASSLRTSGLAGKRQYF
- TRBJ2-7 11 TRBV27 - TGTGCCAGCAGTACACCCTACGAGCAGTACTTC CASSTPYEQYF
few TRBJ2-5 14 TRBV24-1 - TGTGCCACCGCGTTAGGTGGGACCCAAGAGACCCAGTACTTC CATALGGTQETQYF
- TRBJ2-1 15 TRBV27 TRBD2 TGTGCCAGCAGTCTCGGGACTAGTACTTACGGTGAGCAGTTCTTC CASSLGTSTYGEQFF
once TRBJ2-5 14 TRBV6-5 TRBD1 TGTGCCAGCAGTTACGGGACAGGGCTAGAGACCCAGTACTTC CASSYGTGLETQYF
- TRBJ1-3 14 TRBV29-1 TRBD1 TGCGGCGTTGCCGGGACAGTATCTGGAAACACCATATATTTT CGVAGTVSGNTIYF
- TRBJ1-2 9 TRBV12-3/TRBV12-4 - TGTGCCAGCAGTTCGGGCTACACCTTC CASSSGYTF
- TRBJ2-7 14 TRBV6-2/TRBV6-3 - TGTGCCAGCAGCTCCGACTGGAACTCCTACGAGCAGTACTTC CASSSDWNSYEQYF
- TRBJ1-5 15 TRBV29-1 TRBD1 TGCAGCGTGGTGGTAGGGGGCAATAGCAATCAGTCCCAGCATTTT CSVVVGGNSNQSQHF
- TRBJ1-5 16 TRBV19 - TGTGCCAGTAGTATAGGGTTGTCCAGCGGCAATCAGCCCCAGCATTTT CASSIGLSSGNQPQHF
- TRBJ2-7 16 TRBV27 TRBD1 TGTGCCAGCAGTTACAACAGGGGGCGCGTAACCTACGAGCAGTACTTC CASSYNRGRVTYEQYF
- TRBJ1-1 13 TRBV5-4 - TGTGCCAGCAGCTTGAGTCCGACAGCTGAAGCTTTCTTT CASSLSPTAEAFF
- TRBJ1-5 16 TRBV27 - TGTGCCAGCAGCGCCGTATTTGCCGGGGCGGGTCAGCCCCAGCATTTT CASSAVFAGAGQPQHF
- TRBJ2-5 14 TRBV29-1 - TGCAGCGTTGAAGACAGGGTTATCCCAGAGACCCAGTACTTC CSVEDRVIPETQYF
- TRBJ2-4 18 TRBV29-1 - TGCAGCGTTGCTCGTTTTGGCCAGGGTGGAAGAGCCAAAAACATTCAGTACTTC CSVARFGQGGRAKNIQYF
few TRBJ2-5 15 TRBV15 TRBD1 TGTGCCACCACCCCCCGGACAGGGGGCGAAGAGACCCAGTACTTC CATTPRTGGEETQYF
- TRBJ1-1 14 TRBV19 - TGTGCCAGTAGTATAGTCGGGGGGAGTACTGAAGCTTTCTTT CASSIVGGSTEAFF
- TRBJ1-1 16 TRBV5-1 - TGCGCCAGCAGCTCCTTACAGTCGGGCGCCGGAACTGGAGCTTTCTTT CASSSLQSGAGTGAFF
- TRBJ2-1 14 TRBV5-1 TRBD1 TGCGCCAGCAGCGAACTAACAGGGGCCGGTGAGCAGTTCTTC CASSELTGAGEQFF
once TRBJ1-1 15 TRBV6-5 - TGTGCCAGCAGTTACTCTTCACAGGTTGGCGCTGAAGCTTTCTTT CASSYSSQVGAEAFF
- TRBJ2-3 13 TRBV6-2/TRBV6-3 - TGTGCCAGCACCCTGGACCGTTCGGGTACGCAGTATTTT CASTLDRSGTQYF
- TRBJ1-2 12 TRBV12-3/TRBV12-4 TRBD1 TGTGCCAGCAGGGACAGGGGGCATGGCTACACCTTC CASRDRGHGYTF
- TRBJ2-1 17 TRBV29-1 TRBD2 TGCAGCGCCGAGGGGACACCCCTAGCGGGAGGGTACAATGAGCAGTTCTTC CSAEGTPLAGGYNEQFF
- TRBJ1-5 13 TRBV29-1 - TGCAGCGTTGGCAGGGTCGGCAATCAGCCCCAGCATTTT CSVGRVGNQPQHF
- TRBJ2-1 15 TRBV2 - TGTGCCAGCAGCTCTTCTAGCCCGCGTGGGAATGAGCAGTTCTTC CASSSSSPRGNEQFF